This T cell receptor (beta chain) was recorded in a study of circulating and synovial CD4+ cells in juvenile arthritis. Study-wide results and caveats: T cell genome counts differed by at least an order of magnitude between CPL and CD4 samples. Overlap with synovium rose as more T cells were sequenced. Compared with bulk blood, circulating pathogenic-like lymphocytes shared substantially more CDR3 sequences with synovial T cells.

About this clone itself: What it recognizes is unknown.

The assay was immunoSEQ multiplex PCR, and TCRdb's table has in-frame clones only and misses some. The sample records 3,500 to 4,500 clones, approximately 87% being singletons. Trimming removed 2 bases at V and 8 bases at J, with 23 bases between. The CDR3 runs 17 residues. The germline CDR1 and CDR2 sequences are SGHRS and YFSETQ. The V call is TRBV5-1, the J call TRBJ2-1; D might be TRBD2 (6 bases). This TCR was sampled from a human donor with juvenile idiopathic arthritis. The sample was CD4+ T cells from synovial fluid. The CDR3 loop reads CASSLGAGPPMEDEQFF. Here the CDR3 DNA reads TGCGCCAGCAGCTTAGGAGCGGGCCCCCCCATGGAAGATGAGCAGTTCTTC.